Each of the 3 T cell receptor beta chains below was sequenced from the same sample in a study of OX40 agonist ivuxolimab in advanced cancers. Sequencing used immunoSEQ multiplex PCR; TCRdb keeps in-frame clones, though not all of them. The profile shows about 36,000 clones, approximately 81% of them singletons. The specimen comprised CD4+ or CD8+ T cells sorted from blood, sampled in a trial of the OX40 agonist ivuxolimab. The source is an adult with an advanced solid tumor such as melanoma, head and neck, liver or kidney cancer.

This sequence joins TRBV7-9 and TRBJ1-1; maybe TRBD1 (5 bases). Germline V gene sequence: CDR1 SEHNR, CDR2 FQNEAQ (reference sequence). This CDR3 has 15 amino acids. V was trimmed by 1 base and J by 5 bases, leaving 14 bases between them. CDR3 nucleotide sequence: TGTGCCAGCAGCTTAGGACAGTCGACGAAGACTGAAGCTTTCTTT. This gives the protein CASSLGQSTKTEAFF.

The chain is built from TRBV2 and TRBJ2-1; D unresolved. Germline loops: CDR1 SNHLY, CDR2 FYNNEI. This CDR3 has 13 residues. Trimming removed 6 bases at V and 0 bases at J, with 6 bases between. The CDR3 DNA reads TGTGCCAGCAGGGTCAGCTCCTACAATGAGCAGTTCTTC. Translated: CASRVSSYNEQFF.

The table lists this clone with a few counts. The chain has TRBV6-5 and TRBJ2-7; 8 nucleotides match TRBD1. From germline, CDR1 is MNHEY and CDR2 SVGAGI. CDR3 length: 13 amino acids. V lost 6 bases to trimming and J lost 2 bases; unmatched junction nucleotides: 3. The CDR3 loop is CASRGTGAYEQYF. The CDR3 region has the DNA TGTGCCAGCAGGGGGACAGGAGCCTACGAGCAGTACTTC.